The 15 T cell receptor beta chains below all came from one sample that was sequenced in a study of blood T cell repertoires in COVID-19. Repertoires were generated with immunoSEQ multiplex PCR, while TCRdb's copy carries only in-frame clones and drops some. This sample has around 450,000 clones, with approximately 90% found just once. Input material: peripheral blood. The receptor source for this set is a young woman with acute or convalescent COVID-19.

This clone was recorded only once. This rearrangement joins TRBV9 to TRBJ1-3, with D maybe TRBD1 (6 bases). This CDR3 has 16 amino acids. CDR1 and CDR2 from the germline V gene are SGDLS and YYNGEE. Trimming pared 3 bases from V and 0 bases from J, leaving 13 bases between. DNA of the CDR3: TGTGCCAGCAGCGGACGTGGACAGTTCTCTGGAAACACCATATATTTT. It specifies CASSGRGQFSGNTIYF.

In this sample, this clone turned up a few times. In DNA, the CDR3 is TGTGCCAGCAGTGAATTAGGCAGGGGTCAATCACCCCTCCACTTT. Amino acids: CASSELGRGQSPLHF. The chain joins TRBV2 to TRBJ1-6; possible D gene TRBD1, 6 bases. This CDR3 is 15 amino acids long. The V gene lost 2 bases and the J gene lost 10 bases, with 15 bases spanning the gap. Per germline, CDR1 SNHLY and CDR2 FYNNEI.

CDR3 region: CAWSVRYVNTEAFF. The CDR3 nucleotides are TGTGCCTGGAGTGTACGGTACGTTAACACTGAAGCTTTCTTT. The chain recombines TRBV30 with TRBJ1-1, with D unclear. Germline assignment: CDR1 GTSNPN and CDR2 SVGIG (reference sequence). This CDR3 has 14 residues. V gave up 0 bases and J gave up 2 bases, with 10 bases separating them. Looking up the rest from reference TRBV30 and TRBJ1-1 gives the full variable domain: SQTIHQWPATLVQPVGSPLSLECTVEGTSNPNLYWYRQAAGRGLQLLFYSVGIGQISSEVPQNLSASRPQDRQFILSSKKLLLSDSGFYLCAWSVRYVNTEAFFGQGTRLTVV.

The chain employs TRBV28 and TRBJ2-4; 7 positions agree with TRBD2. The V gene end was trimmed by 3 bases and the J gene end by 4 bases; junction bases not matched to a gene: 12. Per the germline V gene, CDR1 is MDHEN and CDR2 is SYDVKM. The CDR3 extends over 17 amino acids. CDR3 sequence reads: CASSFTLAVESKNIQYF. The DNA for the CDR3 is TGTGCCAGCAGTTTTACCCTAGCGGTGGAGTCGAAAAACATTCAGTACTTC.

This clone was recorded once. The chain carries TRBV30 and TRBJ2-1; 9 positions match TRBD2. Trimming at V came to 4 bases and at J to 2 bases, leaving 6 bases not matched to a gene. This CDR3 contains 15 residues. Germline V gives CDR1 GTSNPN, CDR2 SVGIG (reference sequence). The CDR3 region is CAWTIGGGAYNEQFF. The CDR3 DNA reads TGTGCCTGGACGATTGGCGGGGGGGCCTACAATGAGCAGTTCTTC.

This clone has a handful of counts. J is TRBJ1-5 and V is TRBV2; D unresolved. Trimming took 6 bases from V and 6 from J, leaving 9 bases between them. The CDR3 spans 12 residues. Germline V gene lookup returns CDR1 SNHLY and CDR2 FYNNEI. This CDR3 reads CASSDLGQPQHF. CDR3 nucleotide sequence: TGTGCCAGCAGCGACTTAGGTCAGCCCCAGCATTTT.

This chain uses TRBV29-1 with TRBJ1-2; TRBD1 agrees at 9 bases. This CDR3 has 16 residues. Germline CDR1 and CDR2: SQVTM and ANQGSEA. V gave up 7 bases and J gave up 5 bases; unmatched junction bases: 17. DNA of the CDR3: TGCAGCGCAACAACCGGGACAGGGTTGGGGGAATATGGCTACACCTTC. Its translation: CSATTGTGLGEYGYTF.

The V and J genes are TRBV5-1 and TRBJ1-6; D possibly corresponds to TRBD1 (6 bases). Germline V gene sequence: CDR1 SGHRS, CDR2 YFSETQ. CDR3 length equals 19 residues. Between the trimmed V and J ends, which lost 2 bases and 7 bases, there was a span of 25 bases. CDR3 DNA sequence: TGCGCCAGCAGCTTTATTATAGGTCATTCAGGACAGTTAAATTCACCCCTCCACTTT. Protein sequence: CASSFIIGHSGQLNSPLHF.

The rearrangement links TRBV27 to TRBJ2-1; 9 positions agree with TRBD2. This CDR3 region has 13 residues. J lost 6 bases, V lost 10 bases, and 7 bases had no gene match. CDR1 and CDR2 (germline): MNHEY, SMNVEV (reference sequence). CDR3 sequence reads: CATQSGGFNEQFF. CDR3 coding DNA: TGTGCCACCCAGAGCGGGGGGTTCAATGAGCAGTTCTTC.

The V and J genes are TRBV2 and TRBJ1-1, with 7 bases lining up with TRBD1. The junction had 7 bases not matched to a gene; V was cut back by 7 bases and J by 11 bases. Germline CDR1 and CDR2: SNHLY and FYNNEI. The CDR3 totals 11 residues. As DNA, the CDR3 is TGTGCCAGCACCGAGACAGGGAGGGCTTTCTTT. This gives the protein CASTETGRAFF.

This clone is a singleton in its sample. The V and J genes are TRBV29-1 and TRBJ1-4; D unresolved. There are 12 residues in the CDR3. Germline V lookup: CDR1 SQVTM, CDR2 ANQGSEA. The ends were cut back, 3 bases at V and 5 bases at J, with 7 bases in the middle. This chain's CDR3 is CSVESENEKLFF. The CDR3 region has the DNA TGCAGCGTTGAGTCCGAGAATGAAAAACTGTTTTTT.

The chain recombines TRBV27 with TRBJ2-3; D call uncertain. CDR1 is MNHEY and CDR2 is SMNVEV in the germline V gene (reference sequence). The CDR3 consists of 11 residues. Trimming cost V 5 bases and J 6 bases, with 6 bases left between them. The CDR3 region has the DNA TGTGCCAGCAGTGAGGAGGATACGCAGTATTTT. It specifies CASSEEDTQYF.

V gene TRBV7-2 combines with J gene TRBJ1-2; D is perhaps TRBD1 (6 bases). The CDR3 runs to 14 residues. V gave up 5 bases and J gave up 10 bases, with 20 bases separating them. In germline, CDR1 is SGHTA, CDR2 FQGNSA. DNA for the CDR3: TGTGCCAGCAGCCCAAGAAACAGGGCAGCTTTCTACACCTTC. Translating it yields CASSPRNRAAFYTF.

J is TRBJ2-1 and V is TRBV9, with 8 positions matching TRBD2. The CDR3 length is 15 residues. Germline V gene sequence: CDR1 SGDLS, CDR2 YYNGEE. The junction had 0 bases not matched to a gene; V was cut back by 0 bases and J by 1 base. Here the CDR3 DNA reads TGTGCCAGCAGCGTAGGCGGGGGGTCCTACAATGAGCAGTTCTTC. Encoded protein: CASSVGGGSYNEQFF.

CDR3 sequence reads: CASSPFEGRNSPLHF. In nucleotides, the CDR3 is TGTGCCAGCAGCCCATTTGAGGGAAGGAATTCACCCCTCCACTTT. The chain is built from TRBV3-1 (or the pseudogene TRBV3-2) and TRBJ1-6; D not certain. The germline gives CDR1 LGHDT, CDR2 YNNKEL (reference sequence). V lost 4 bases, J lost 7 bases, and 14 bases lay in between. CDR3 length equals 15 residues.